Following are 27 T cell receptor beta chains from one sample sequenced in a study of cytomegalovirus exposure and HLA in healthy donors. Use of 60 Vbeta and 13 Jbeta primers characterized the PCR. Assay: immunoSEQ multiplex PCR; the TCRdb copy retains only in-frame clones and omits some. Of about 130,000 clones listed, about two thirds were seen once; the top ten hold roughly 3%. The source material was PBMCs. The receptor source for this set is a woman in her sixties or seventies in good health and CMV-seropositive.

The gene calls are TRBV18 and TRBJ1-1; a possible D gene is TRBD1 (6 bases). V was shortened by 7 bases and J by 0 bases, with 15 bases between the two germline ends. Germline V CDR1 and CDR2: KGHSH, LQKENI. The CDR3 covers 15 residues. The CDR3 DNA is TGTGCCAGCTTCTCTTGGACAGCTTTGAACACTGAAGCTTTCTTT. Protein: CASFSWTALNTEAFF. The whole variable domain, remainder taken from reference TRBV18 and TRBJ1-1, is NAGVMQNPRHLVRRRGQEARLRCSPMKGHSHVYWYRQLPEEGLKFMVYLQKENIIDESGMPKERFSAEFPKEGPSILRIQQVVRGDSAAYFCASFSWTALNTEAFFGQGTRLTVV.

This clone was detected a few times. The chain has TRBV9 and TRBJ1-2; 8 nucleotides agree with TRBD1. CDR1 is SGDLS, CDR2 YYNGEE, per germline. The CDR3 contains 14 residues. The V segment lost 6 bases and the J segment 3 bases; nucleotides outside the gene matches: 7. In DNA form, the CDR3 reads TGTGCCAGCACCTCGACAGGGGCCCACTATGGCTACACCTTC. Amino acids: CASTSTGAHYGYTF.

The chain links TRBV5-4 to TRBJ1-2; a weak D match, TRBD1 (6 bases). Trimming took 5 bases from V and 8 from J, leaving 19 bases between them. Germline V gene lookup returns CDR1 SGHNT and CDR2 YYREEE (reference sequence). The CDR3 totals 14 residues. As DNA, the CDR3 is TGTGCCAGCAGTCATTCGGGGGGGGCGAGGGGCTACACCTTC. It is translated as CASSHSGGARGYTF.

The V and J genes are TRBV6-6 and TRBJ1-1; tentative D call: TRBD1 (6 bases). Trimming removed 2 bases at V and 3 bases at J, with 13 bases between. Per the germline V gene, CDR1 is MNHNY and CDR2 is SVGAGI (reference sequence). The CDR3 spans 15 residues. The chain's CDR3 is CASSYQGLEYTEAFF. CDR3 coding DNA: TGTGCCAGCAGTTACCAGGGGTTGGAGTACACTGAAGCTTTCTTT.

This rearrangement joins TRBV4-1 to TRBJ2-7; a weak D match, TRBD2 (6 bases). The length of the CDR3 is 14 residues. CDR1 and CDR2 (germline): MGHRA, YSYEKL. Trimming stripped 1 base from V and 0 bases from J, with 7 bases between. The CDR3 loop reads CASSQGRGSYEQYF. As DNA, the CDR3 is TGCGCCAGCAGCCAAGGGCGGGGCTCCTACGAGCAGTACTTC.

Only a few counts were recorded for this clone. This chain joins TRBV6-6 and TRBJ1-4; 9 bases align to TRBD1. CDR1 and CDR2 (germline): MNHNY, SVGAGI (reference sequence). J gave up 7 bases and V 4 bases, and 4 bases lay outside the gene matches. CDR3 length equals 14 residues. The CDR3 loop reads CASSSGQGGEKLFF. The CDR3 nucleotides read TGTGCCAGCAGTTCGGGACAGGGAGGTGAAAAACTGTTTTTT.

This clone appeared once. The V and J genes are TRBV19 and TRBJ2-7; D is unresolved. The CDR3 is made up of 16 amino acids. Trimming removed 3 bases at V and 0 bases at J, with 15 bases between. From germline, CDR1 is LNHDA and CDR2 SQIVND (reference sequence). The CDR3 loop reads CASSIGGSLSSYEQYF. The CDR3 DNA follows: TGTGCCAGTAGTATCGGCGGCAGCTTGAGCTCCTACGAGCAGTACTTC.

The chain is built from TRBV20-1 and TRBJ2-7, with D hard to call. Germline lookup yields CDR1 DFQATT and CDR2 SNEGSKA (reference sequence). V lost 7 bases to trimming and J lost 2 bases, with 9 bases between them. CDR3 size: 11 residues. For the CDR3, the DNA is TGCAGTGTCAAAAGCCCCTACGAGCAGTACTTC. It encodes CSVKSPYEQYF.

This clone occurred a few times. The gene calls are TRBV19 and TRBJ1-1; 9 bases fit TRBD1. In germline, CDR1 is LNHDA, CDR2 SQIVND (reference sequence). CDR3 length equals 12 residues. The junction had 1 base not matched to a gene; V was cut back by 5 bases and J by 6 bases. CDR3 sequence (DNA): TGTGCCAGTAGTGGGACAGGGCCTGAAGCTTTCTTT. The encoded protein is CASSGTGPEAFF.

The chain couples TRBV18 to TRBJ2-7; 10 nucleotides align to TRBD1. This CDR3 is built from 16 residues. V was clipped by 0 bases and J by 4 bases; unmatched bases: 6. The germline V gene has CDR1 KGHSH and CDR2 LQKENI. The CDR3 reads CASSPPGTGVLYEQYF. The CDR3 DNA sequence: TGTGCCAGCTCACCACCCGGGACAGGGGTTCTATACGAGCAGTACTTC.

CDR3 sequence: CASSLQGRAGGYTF. The CDR3 DNA follows: TGTGCCAGCAGCTTACAAGGTCGAGCGGGAGGCTACACCTTC. The V gene is TRBV7-9, the J gene TRBJ1-2, with D unclear. The CDR3 has 14 residues. V lost 2 bases and J lost 8, with 15 bases in between. Germline-derived CDR1 and CDR2 are SEHNR and FQNEAQ (reference sequence). The full variable domain, its missing parts supplied by reference TRBV7-9 and TRBJ1-2, is DTGVSQNPRHKITKRGQNVTFRCDPISEHNRLYWYRQTLGQGPEFLTYFQNEAQLEKSRLLSDRFSAERPKGSFSTLEIQRTEQGDSAMYLCASSLQGRAGGYTFGSGTRLTVV.

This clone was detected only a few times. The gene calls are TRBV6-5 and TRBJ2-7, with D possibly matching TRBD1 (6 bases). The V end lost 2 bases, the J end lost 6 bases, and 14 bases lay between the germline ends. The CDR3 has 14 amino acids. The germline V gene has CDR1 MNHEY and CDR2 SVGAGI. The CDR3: CASSYAQGLGEQYF. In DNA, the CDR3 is TGTGCCAGCAGTTACGCACAGGGTCTCGGCGAGCAGTACTTC.

The CDR3, as DNA: TGTGCCAGCAGTTCACTGGGGACAGGGCATGATCAGCCCCAGCATTTT. It is translated as CASSSLGTGHDQPQHF. V and J are TRBV28 and TRBJ1-5, with 9 bases aligning to TRBD1. In germline, CDR1 is MDHEN, CDR2 SYDVKM. The CDR3 loop spans 16 amino acids. Trimming cost V 4 bases and J 5 bases; bases outside gene matches: 9.

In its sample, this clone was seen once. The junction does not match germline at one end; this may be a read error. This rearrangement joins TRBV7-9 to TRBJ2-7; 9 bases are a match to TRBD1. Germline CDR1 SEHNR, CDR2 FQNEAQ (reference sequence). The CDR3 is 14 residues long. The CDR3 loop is CSSSPGQGNYEQYF. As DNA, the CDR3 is TGTTCCAGCAGCCCAGGACAGGGGAACTACGAGCAGTACTTC.

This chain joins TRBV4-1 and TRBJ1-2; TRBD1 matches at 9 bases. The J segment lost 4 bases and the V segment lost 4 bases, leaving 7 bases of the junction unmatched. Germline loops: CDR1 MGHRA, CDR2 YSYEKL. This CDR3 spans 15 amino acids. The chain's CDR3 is CASSPGQGVGYGYTF. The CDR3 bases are TGCGCCAGCAGCCCGGGACAGGGAGTGGGCTATGGCTACACCTTC.

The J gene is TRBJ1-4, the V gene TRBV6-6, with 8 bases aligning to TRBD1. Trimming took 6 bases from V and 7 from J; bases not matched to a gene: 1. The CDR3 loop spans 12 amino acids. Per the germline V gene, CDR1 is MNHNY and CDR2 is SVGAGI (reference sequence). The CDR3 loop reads CASRDRGEKLFF. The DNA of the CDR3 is TGTGCCAGCAGAGACAGGGGTGAAAAACTGTTTTTT.

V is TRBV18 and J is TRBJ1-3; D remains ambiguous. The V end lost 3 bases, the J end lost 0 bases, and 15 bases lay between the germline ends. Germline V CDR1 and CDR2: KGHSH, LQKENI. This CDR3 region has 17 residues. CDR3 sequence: CASSPNELRSSGNTIYF. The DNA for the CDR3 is TGTGCCAGCTCACCTAATGAACTCCGAAGCTCTGGAAACACCATATATTTT.

The DNA of the CDR3 is TGTGCCAGCAGCTTAGCGTGGACGGGCCAGGGGAAACTGTTTTTT. This translates into CASSLAWTGQGKLFF. This sequence joins TRBV7-8 and TRBJ1-4; perhaps TRBD1 as D (6 bases). Per germline, CDR1 SGHVS and CDR2 FQNEAQ. CDR3 length equals 15 residues. Trimming removed 0 bases from V and 11 bases from J, with 16 bases in between.

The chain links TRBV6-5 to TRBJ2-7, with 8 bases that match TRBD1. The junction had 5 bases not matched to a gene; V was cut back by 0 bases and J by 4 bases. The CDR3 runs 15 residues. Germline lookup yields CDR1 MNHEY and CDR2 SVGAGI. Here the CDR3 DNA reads TGTGCCAGCAGTTACTCCCAGGACAGGGTTTACGAGCAGTACTTC. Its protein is CASSYSQDRVYEQYF.

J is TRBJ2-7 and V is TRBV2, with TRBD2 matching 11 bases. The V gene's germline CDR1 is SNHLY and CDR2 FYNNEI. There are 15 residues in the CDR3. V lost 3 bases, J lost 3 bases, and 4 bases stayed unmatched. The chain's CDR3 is CASSDASGGIYEQYF. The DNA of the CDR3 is TGTGCCAGCAGTGATGCTAGCGGGGGGATCTACGAGCAGTACTTC.

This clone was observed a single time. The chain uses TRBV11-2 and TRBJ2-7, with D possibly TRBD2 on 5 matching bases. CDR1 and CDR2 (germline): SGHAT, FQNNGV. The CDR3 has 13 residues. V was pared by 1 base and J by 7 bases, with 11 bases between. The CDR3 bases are TGTGCCAGCAGCTTAGCGGAGGCACGGGAGCAGTACTTC. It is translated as CASSLAEAREQYF.

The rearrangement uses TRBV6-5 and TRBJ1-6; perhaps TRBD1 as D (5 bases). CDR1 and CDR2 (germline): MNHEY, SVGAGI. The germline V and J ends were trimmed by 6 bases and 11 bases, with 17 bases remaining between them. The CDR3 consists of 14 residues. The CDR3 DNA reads TGTGCCAGCAGGGAAGAGGGGAGCGGGGCACCCCTCCACTTT. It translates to CASREEGSGAPLHF.

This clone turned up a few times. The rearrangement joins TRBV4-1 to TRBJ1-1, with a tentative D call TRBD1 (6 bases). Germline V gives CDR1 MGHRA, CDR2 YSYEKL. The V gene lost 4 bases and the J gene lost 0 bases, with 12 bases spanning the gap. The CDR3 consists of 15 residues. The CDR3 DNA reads TGCGCCAGCAGCCCCGCAGGGGCCCTGAACACTGAAGCTTTCTTT. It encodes CASSPAGALNTEAFF.

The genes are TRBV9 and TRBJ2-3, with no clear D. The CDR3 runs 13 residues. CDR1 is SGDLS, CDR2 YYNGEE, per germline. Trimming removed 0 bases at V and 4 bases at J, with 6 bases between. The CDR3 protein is CASSVARADTQYF. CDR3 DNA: TGTGCCAGCAGCGTAGCTCGGGCAGATACGCAGTATTTT.

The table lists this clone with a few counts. The CDR3 sequence: CASSYPSTGLNTEAFF. The DNA for the CDR3 is TGCGCCAGCAGCTATCCCTCGACAGGGTTGAACACTGAAGCTTTCTTT. The V and J genes are TRBV5-1 and TRBJ1-1, with TRBD1 matching 7 bases. The ends lost 3 bases at V and 0 bases at J; junction bases unmatched: 8. This CDR3 spans 16 amino acids. The germline CDR1 and CDR2 sequences are SGHRS and YFSETQ.

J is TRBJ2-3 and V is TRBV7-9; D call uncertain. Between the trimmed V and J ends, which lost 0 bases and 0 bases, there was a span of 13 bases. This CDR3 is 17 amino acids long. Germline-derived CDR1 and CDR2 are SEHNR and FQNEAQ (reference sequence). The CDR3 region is CASSLAVQMASTDTQYF. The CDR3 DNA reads TGTGCCAGCAGCTTAGCAGTACAGATGGCTAGCACAGATACGCAGTATTTT.

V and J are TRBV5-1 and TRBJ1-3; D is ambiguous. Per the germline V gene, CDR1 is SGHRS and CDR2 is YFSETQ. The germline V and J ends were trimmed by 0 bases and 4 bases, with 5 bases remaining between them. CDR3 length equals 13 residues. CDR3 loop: CASSLDGGNTIYF. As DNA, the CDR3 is TGCGCCAGCAGCTTGGACGGGGGAAACACCATATATTTT.